These 28 T cell receptor beta chains came from one sample sequenced in a study of T cell changes during pregnancy in multiple sclerosis. The repertoire was sequenced with immunoSEQ multiplex PCR; TCRdb's copy has only in-frame clones and lacks some. The sample includes roughly 30,000 clones, about nine tenths seen only once; the top ten take less than 6%. Sequencing used CD8+ T cells from peripheral blood mononuclear cells, obtained in the first trimester of pregnancy. Source of these receptors: a female donor with multiple sclerosis, enrolled in a pregnancy study.

The V call is TRBV18, the J call TRBJ2-4, with D unresolved. The CDR3 has 16 amino acids. The germline V and J ends were trimmed by 1 base and 3 bases, with 13 bases remaining between them. Per germline, CDR1 KGHSH and CDR2 LQKENI. The CDR3 sequence: CASSPQDLGDKNIQYF. In DNA, the CDR3 is TGTGCCAGCTCACCACAAGATCTGGGCGACAAAAACATTCAGTACTTC.

The gene calls are TRBV6-5 and TRBJ2-6; D uncertain. V was trimmed by 6 bases and J by 4 bases, leaving 7 bases between them. Germline CDR1 and CDR2: MNHEY and SVGAGI. There are 13 residues in the CDR3. CDR3 loop: CASSGAGANVLTF. In DNA form, the CDR3 reads TGTGCCAGCAGCGGAGCCGGGGCCAACGTCCTGACTTTC.

The J gene is TRBJ1-2, the V gene TRBV7-6; 8 bases are a match to TRBD1. The CDR3 has 16 amino acids. Germline CDR1 and CDR2: SGHVS and FNYEAQ. Unmatched junction bases numbered 10, after V lost 1 base and J lost 6 bases. The CDR3 DNA reads as TGTGCCAGCAGCTTAGTGGGCGGACAGGGCTGGGATGGCTACACCTTC. Its translation is CASSLVGGQGWDGYTF.

The chain uses TRBV4-2 and TRBJ1-5; D gene ambiguous. The CDR3 is made up of 15 amino acids. The ends were cut back, 0 bases at V and 4 bases at J, with 10 bases in the middle. In germline, CDR1 is LGHNA, CDR2 YNFKEQ. The CDR3 DNA follows: TGTGCCAGCAGCCAAGACCCGAGCTGGAATCAGCCCCAGCATTTT. Its protein product is CASSQDPSWNQPQHF.

This clone has only one observation. This chain uses TRBV7-6 with TRBJ2-1; 8 bases fit TRBD2. The CDR3 runs to 13 residues. The germline gives CDR1 SGHVS, CDR2 FNYEAQ. With V trimmed by 6 bases and J by 8 bases, 6 bases remained unmatched. CDR3 sequence reads: CASRPGGSDEQFF. CDR3 nucleotides: TGTGCCAGCAGACCGGGGGGGAGCGATGAGCAGTTCTTC.

This chain links TRBV19 with TRBJ1-5, with a weak D call TRBD1 (6 bases). The length of the CDR3 is 14 residues. V lost 3 bases and J lost 5, with 11 bases in between. From germline, CDR1 is LNHDA and CDR2 SQIVND (reference sequence). CDR3 DNA sequence: TGTGCCAGTAGTATCGGCGGGGGCCATCAGCCCCAGCATTTT. Its protein is CASSIGGGHQPQHF.

CDR3 sequence: CASSYSGLDRNYGYTF. CDR3 in DNA: TGTGCCAGCAGTTACTCTGGGTTGGACAGAAACTATGGCTACACCTTC. The chain employs TRBV6-5 and TRBJ1-2, with D possibly being TRBD1 (6 bases). Germline V gene sequence: CDR1 MNHEY, CDR2 SVGAGI. Trimming stripped 0 bases from V and 2 bases from J, with 13 bases between. The CDR3 has 16 residues.

In its sample, this clone was seen once. The chain uses TRBV10-3 and TRBJ2-2; 12 positions match TRBD2. V was clipped by 7 bases and J by 4 bases; unmatched bases: 13. The CDR3 extends over 18 amino acids. Germline V CDR1 and CDR2: ENHRY, SYGVKD. This CDR3 is CAIKTGLAGLEGTGELFF. As DNA, the CDR3 is TGTGCCATCAAGACGGGACTAGCGGGCCTTGAAGGCACCGGGGAGCTGTTTTTT.

The gene calls are TRBV2 and TRBJ2-7; 9 bases map to TRBD2. The V gene end was trimmed by 4 bases and the J gene end by 1 base; junction bases not matched to a gene: 2. The length of the CDR3 is 14 residues. Germline V gene sequence: CDR1 SNHLY, CDR2 FYNNEI. CDR3 residues: CASSVAGASYEQYF. In DNA, the CDR3 is TGTGCCAGCAGTGTAGCGGGAGCGTCCTACGAGCAGTACTTC.

This sequence joins TRBV25-1 and TRBJ2-1; D uncertain. V dropped 4 bases and J dropped 9 bases, with 13 bases sitting between them. The CDR3 spans 13 residues. The germline V gene encodes CDR1 MGHDK and CDR2 SYGVNS. Written as DNA, the CDR3 is TGTGCCAGCAGTGCGGGTATGGCCATTGAGCAGTTCTTC. Its translation: CASSAGMAIEQFF. Full variable domain (remainder filled in from reference TRBV25-1 and TRBJ2-1): EADIYQTPRYLVIGTGKKITLECSQTMGHDKMYWYQQDPGMELHLIHYSYGVNSTEKGDLSSESTVSRIRTEHFPLTLESARPSHTSQYLCASSAGMAIEQFFGPGTRLTVL.

This chain joins TRBV13 and TRBJ2-7; a weak D match, TRBD2 (5 bases). CDR3 size: 12 residues. Looked up from germline, CDR1 is PRHDT and CDR2 is FYEKMQ (reference sequence). V was shortened by 5 bases and J by 7 bases, with 12 bases between the two germline ends. The CDR3 here is CASSLGIREQYF. The DNA for the CDR3 is TGTGCCAGCAGCCTCGGGATACGTGAGCAGTACTTC.

The rearrangement uses TRBV28 and TRBJ1-1; D is perhaps TRBD1 (5 bases). The V and J ends lost 3 bases and 2 bases respectively, with 10 bases between them. Germline values: CDR1 MDHEN, CDR2 SYDVKM. CDR3 length equals 14 residues. CDR3 coding DNA: TGTGCCAGCAGTTTTGACAGAGAAAACACTGAAGCTTTCTTT. It is translated as CASSFDRENTEAFF.

This chain connects TRBV5-1 to TRBJ2-1; D possibly corresponds to TRBD2 (6 bases). Germline V CDR1 and CDR2: SGHRS, YFSETQ. This CDR3 is 16 amino acids long. Trimming took off 0 bases at V and 0 bases at J, with 10 bases between the two ends. The CDR3 sequence: CASSLDIGSSYNEQFF. For the CDR3, the DNA is TGCGCCAGCAGCTTGGACATCGGGAGCTCCTACAATGAGCAGTTCTTC.

The rearrangement uses TRBV7-3 and TRBJ1-1; the D is unclear. Looked up from germline, CDR1 is SGHTA and CDR2 is FQGTGA. V lost 1 base and J lost 2, with 14 bases in between. CDR3 size: 16 residues. The DNA for the CDR3 is TGTGCCAGCAGCTTAATTCGTGCGAGTTTAAACACTGAAGCTTTCTTT. Translating it yields CASSLIRASLNTEAFF.

The V and J genes are TRBV30 and TRBJ2-1; TRBD1 matches at 7 bases. The CDR3 has 14 residues. Germline-derived CDR1 and CDR2 are GTSNPN and SVGIG (reference sequence). The V and J ends lost 4 bases and 0 bases, in that order; junction bases with no gene match: 3. The CDR3: CAWNSGGSYNEQFF. DNA of the CDR3: TGTGCCTGGAATTCAGGGGGCTCCTACAATGAGCAGTTCTTC.

The chain joins TRBV19 to TRBJ2-5; 8 positions match TRBD1. V shed 4 bases, J shed 5 bases, and the junction held 3 bases outside the gene matches. Germline CDR1 and CDR2: LNHDA and SQIVND (reference sequence). The CDR3 sequence is 13 residues long. CDR3 nucleotide sequence: TGTGCCAGTAGTAGGGACAGGTGGGAGACCCAGTACTTC. Translated, it gives CASSRDRWETQYF.

The rearrangement uses TRBV25-1 and TRBJ2-5; tentative D call: TRBD2 (5 bases). Per germline, CDR1 MGHDK and CDR2 SYGVNS. The CDR3 extends over 13 amino acids. The V end lost 5 bases, the J end lost 5 bases, and 12 bases lay between the germline ends. CDR3 sequence (DNA): TGTGCCAGCAGTTCAGGAGGAGCGGAGACCCAGTACTTC. Amino acids: CASSSGGAETQYF.

The chain is built from TRBV4-1 and TRBJ2-1, with D maybe TRBD1 (6 bases). Germline CDR1 is MGHRA and CDR2 is YSYEKL. V was cut by 1 base and J by 8 bases, with 12 bases left in between. The length of the CDR3 is 14 residues. The CDR3 loop reads CASSQVTGSDEQFF. As DNA, the CDR3 is TGCGCCAGCAGCCAAGTAACAGGGAGCGATGAGCAGTTCTTC.

The rearrangement joins TRBV6-1 to TRBJ2-1; 11 bases map to TRBD2. The CDR3 length is 13 residues. With 7 bases clipped from V and 7 bases from J, the junction kept 3 bases outside the gene matches. Looked up from germline, CDR1 is MNHNS and CDR2 is SASEGT. The CDR3 bases are TGTGCCAGCAATAGCGGGAGGGTGAATGAGCAGTTCTTC. This translates into CASNSGRVNEQFF.

The chain links TRBV11-2 to TRBJ1-3; 7 bases are a match to TRBD1. V dropped 1 base and J dropped 3; count of bases not matched to a gene: 6. There are 16 residues in the CDR3. The germline gives CDR1 SGHAT, CDR2 FQNNGV. This chain's CDR3 is CASSLGRDSLGNTIYF. CDR3 coding DNA: TGTGCCAGCAGCTTAGGAAGGGACAGCCTTGGAAACACCATATATTTT.

The chain couples TRBV28 to TRBJ2-7; D possibly corresponds to TRBD2 (7 bases). The length of the CDR3 is 14 residues. Germline V CDR1 and CDR2: MDHEN, SYDVKM. Trimming shortened V by 2 bases and J by 2 bases, and 10 bases separated the two germline ends. Written as DNA, the CDR3 is TGTGCCAGCAGTTTAGGGGGGGCCCCCTACGAGCAGTACTTC. Protein sequence: CASSLGGAPYEQYF.

This rearrangement joins TRBV2 to TRBJ2-5, with TRBD2 as a possible D gene (5 bases). The CDR3 has 18 residues. Germline loops: CDR1 SNHLY, CDR2 FYNNEI. Trimming removed 6 bases from V and 1 base from J, with 24 bases in between. CDR3 amino acids: CASRESPAGGAAQETQYF. The CDR3, as DNA: TGTGCCAGCAGGGAGAGCCCCGCCGGCGGAGCGGCCCAAGAGACCCAGTACTTC.

The chain's CDR3 is CASSVDREAQSPTDTQYF. In DNA, the CDR3 is TGTGCCAGCAGCGTGGACAGGGAGGCCCAGTCTCCCACAGATACGCAGTATTTT. J is TRBJ2-3 and V is TRBV9; TRBD1 matches 8 bases. The length of the CDR3 is 18 residues. V shed 2 bases and J 2 bases; nucleotides not matched to a gene: 13. CDR1 SGDLS and CDR2 YYNGEE come from the germline V gene.

The chain carries TRBV7-9 and TRBJ1-1, with D possibly TRBD1 on 5 matching bases. The CDR3 is 13 amino acids. V was pared by 3 bases and J by 9 bases, with 14 bases between. CDR1 is SEHNR, CDR2 FQNEAQ, per germline (reference sequence). The CDR3 nucleotides are TGTGCCAGCAGCTTGGGGGGGTTTTCTAAAGCTTTCTTT. It specifies CASSLGGFSKAFF.

The chain couples TRBV2 to TRBJ2-7; 7 bases agree with TRBD1. Germline loops: CDR1 SNHLY, CDR2 FYNNEI. CDR3 length: 16 residues. Trimming took 2 bases from V and 0 from J; bases not matched to a gene: 7. CDR3 region: CASSEPPGGLSYEQYF. CDR3 coding DNA: TGTGCCAGCAGTGAACCCCCAGGGGGTCTCTCCTACGAGCAGTACTTC.

This chain uses TRBV6-4 with TRBJ2-1; D remains unclear. Germline-derived CDR1 and CDR2 are MRHNA and SNTAGT. V gave up 6 bases and J gave up 5 bases, with 17 bases separating them. This CDR3 spans 15 amino acids. The CDR3: CASRPERTQNNEQFF. The DNA of the CDR3 is TGTGCCAGCAGGCCCGAACGTACACAAAACAATGAGCAGTTCTTC.

This chain joins TRBV7-9 and TRBJ1-2; the match to TRBD1 covers 8 bases. V shed 4 bases and J 2 bases; nucleotides not matched to a gene: 6. The germline gives CDR1 SEHNR, CDR2 FQNEAQ (reference sequence). This CDR3 comprises 15 residues. The CDR3 sequence is CASSSLRTGNYGYTF. Written as DNA, the CDR3 is TGTGCCAGCAGCTCACTTCGGACAGGGAACTATGGCTACACCTTC.

The CDR3 is CASFSGTGELFF. The DNA of the CDR3 is TGTGCCAGCTTTTCAGGGACCGGGGAGCTGTTTTTT. The rearrangement joins TRBV6-6 to TRBJ2-2; perhaps TRBD1 as D (5 bases). The V end was cut by 8 bases, the J end by 5 bases, with 9 bases between. The CDR3 runs to 12 residues. Germline V gene sequence: CDR1 MNHNY, CDR2 SVGAGI (reference sequence).